A selection of T cell receptor beta chains follows, all from one sample in a study of blood T cell repertoires in COVID-19. Profiling relied on immunoSEQ multiplex PCR, and the TCRdb table lists in-frame clones only, not all of them. The sample comprises just over 60,000 clones, less than 85% of which are singletons, and about 20% rests with the top ten. Sequencing input: peripheral blood. The receptors come from a man aged 60-69 years with acute or convalescent COVID-19. CDR3s include the opening cysteine and the closing phenylalanine or tryptophan.

TRBV6-5,12,CASSSLPYEQYF
TRBV25-1,15,CASSHPDRFNEKLFF
TRBV5-1,15,CASSFGLGVSYEQYF
TRBV21-1,17,CASSTRPQGTNNSPLHF
TRBV15,16,CATSSQATGLTDTQYF
TRBV28,14,CASRTSGKSYEQYF
TRBV9,16,CASSAQIGGAGNTIYF
TRBV7-9,15,CASSSGLAGYNEQFF
TRBV5-1,16,CASSLDPPSSYNEQFF
TRBV5-4,14,CASSLRGSTDTQYF
TRBV11-2,17,CASSLGVSGFTYNEQFF
TRBV6-5,15,CASSYSPRSEETQYF
TRBV18,14,CASSRDNSGNTIYF
TRBV9,14,CASSSDPNGGEQYF
TRBV7-2,13,CASTNHREQPQHF
TRBV3-1/TRBV3-2,15,CASSPARVRSYEQYF
TRBV2,14,CASSEVDRVGTQYF